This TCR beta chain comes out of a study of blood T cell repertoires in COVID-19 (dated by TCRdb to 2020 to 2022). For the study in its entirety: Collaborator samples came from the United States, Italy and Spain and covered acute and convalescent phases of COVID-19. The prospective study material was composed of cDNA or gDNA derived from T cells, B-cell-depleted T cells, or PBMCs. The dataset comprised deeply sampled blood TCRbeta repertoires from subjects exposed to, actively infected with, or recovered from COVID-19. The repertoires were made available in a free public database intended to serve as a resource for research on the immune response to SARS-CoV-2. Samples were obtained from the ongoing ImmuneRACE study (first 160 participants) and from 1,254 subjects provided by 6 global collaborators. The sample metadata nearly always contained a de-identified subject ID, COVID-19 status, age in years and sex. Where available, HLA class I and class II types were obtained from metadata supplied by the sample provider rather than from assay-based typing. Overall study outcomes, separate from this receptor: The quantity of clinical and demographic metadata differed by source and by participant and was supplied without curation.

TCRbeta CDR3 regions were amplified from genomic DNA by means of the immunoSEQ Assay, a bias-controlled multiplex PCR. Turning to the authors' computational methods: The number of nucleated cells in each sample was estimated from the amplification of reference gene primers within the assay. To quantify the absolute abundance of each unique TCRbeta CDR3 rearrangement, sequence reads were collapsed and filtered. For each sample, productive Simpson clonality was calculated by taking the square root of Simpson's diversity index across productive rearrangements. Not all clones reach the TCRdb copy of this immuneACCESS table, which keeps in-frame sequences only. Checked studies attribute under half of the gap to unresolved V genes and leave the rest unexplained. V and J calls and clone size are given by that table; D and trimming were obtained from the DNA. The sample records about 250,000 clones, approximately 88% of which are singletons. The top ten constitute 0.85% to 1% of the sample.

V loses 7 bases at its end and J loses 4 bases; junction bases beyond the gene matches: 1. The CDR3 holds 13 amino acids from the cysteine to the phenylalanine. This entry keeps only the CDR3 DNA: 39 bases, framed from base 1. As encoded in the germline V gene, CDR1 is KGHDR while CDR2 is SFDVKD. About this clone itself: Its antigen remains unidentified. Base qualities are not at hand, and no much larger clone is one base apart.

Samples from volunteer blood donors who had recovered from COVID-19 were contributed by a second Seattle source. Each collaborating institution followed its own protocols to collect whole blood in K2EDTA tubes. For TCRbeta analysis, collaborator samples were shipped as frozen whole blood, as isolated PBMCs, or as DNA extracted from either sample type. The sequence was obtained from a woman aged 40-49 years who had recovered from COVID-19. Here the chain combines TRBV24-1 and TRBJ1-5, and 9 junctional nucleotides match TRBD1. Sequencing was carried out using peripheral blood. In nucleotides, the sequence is TGTGCCACCAGGGGGACAGGGAATCAGCCCCAGCATTTT. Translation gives CATRGTGNQPQHF.